This is a list of T cell receptor beta chains from one sample in a study of cytomegalovirus exposure and HLA in healthy donors. Libraries were prepared by immunoSEQ multiplex PCR; TCRdb keeps only in-frame clonotypes and omits some of them. Here the sample spans under 200,000 clones, 70% to 80% being singletons. Material: PBMCs. The receptors come from a male donor in good health and CMV-seropositive. Each CDR3 is given without its conserved first and last residue.

J	V	CDR3
TRBJ1-1	TRBV5-6	ASSQEAEAF
TRBJ2-2	TRBV9	ASSVWSNTGELF
TRBJ2-2	TRBV28	ASTRRGASGGGELF
TRBJ2-5	TRBV7-6	ASSPRTGGEETQY
TRBJ2-7	TRBV15	ATSRGDRGFFEQY
TRBJ2-5	TRBV29-1	STRGAEETQY
NA	TRBV5-4	ASSLEGTTYEQY
TRBJ2-3	TRBV7-6	ASSKSTSGGDTQY
TRBJ2-7	TRBV7-6	ASSTYPRDRVHEQY
TRBJ2-1	TRBV29-1	SVNRTSGGVNEQF
TRBJ2-2	TRBV4-3	ASSQDLGAGTGELF
TRBJ2-1	TRBV4-1	ASSHDQEGTSGDEQF
TRBJ1-2	TRBV7-9	ASSQAGLSGYT
TRBJ2-7	TRBV6-5	AAKPSGGEFEQY
TRBJ2-7	TRBV2	ASSVQGEQY
TRBJ1-6	TRBV27	ASRPGVPRNSPLH
TRBJ2-5	TRBV6-5	ASSYLGKGTQY
TRBJ2-2	TRBV27	ASSLVRVAGGPRGHLGTGELF
TRBJ2-3	TRBV11-3	ASSFRSSGVGNTDTQY
TRBJ1-1	TRBV7-3	ASSLSWAGGTEAF
TRBJ1-4	TRBV4-3	ASSPEGAGEKLF
TRBJ1-2	TRBV5-6	ASSLVGSGGYGYT
TRBJ1-6	TRBV5-6	ASTTRSGTGKSYNSPLH
TRBJ2-7	TRBV7-2	ASSLSSYEQY
TRBJ2-2	TRBV11-2	ASSSPSGGTGELF
TRBJ2-2	TRBV7-9	ASSLGPGTGELF
TRBJ1-1	TRBV6-1	ASLTGGGWNTEAF
TRBJ2-1	TRBV9	ASSVGGTYNEQF
TRBJ2-3	TRBV19	ASSSSGVSTDTQY
TRBJ2-7	TRBV28	ASSLSPTLRGYYDYEQY
TRBJ2-1	TRBV4-1	ASSPRLAGYNEQF
TRBJ1-1	TRBV6-1	ASSKGRGTEAF
TRBJ2-7	TRBV19	ASSIRLAGGYEQY
TRBJ2-6	TRBV6-5	ASSAAFGANVLT
TRBJ2-7	TRBV14	ASSQDWTTLQY
TRBJ2-3	TRBV9	ASSVRAVTSGDTQY
TRBJ1-1	TRBV7-9	ASSFDRLVEAF